What follows is one T cell receptor (beta chain) and its context. The sample comes from a study of Graves' ophthalmopathy and Graves' hyperthyroidism. Amplification of TCR beta CDR3 regions used RNA transcripts. Second-round multiplex PCR followed a first-round RT-PCR using HTBI primers. TCRdb re-analysed the multiplex PCR reads in MiXCR, keeping a single row per CDR3 protein. This table holds hundreds of thousands of distinct CDR3 sequences, over 40% found once. The TCR was taken from an adult man with Graves' ophthalmopathy. Sequenced: peripheral blood.

CDR3 region: CAWSQGAYEKLFF. Written as DNA, the CDR3 is TGTGCCTGGAGCCAGGGGGCCTATGAAAAACTGTTTTTT. The V call is TRBV5-6, the J call TRBJ1-4; TRBD1 matches at 8 bases. J was trimmed by 6 bases and V by 10 bases; bases with no gene match: 8. The CDR3 covers 13 residues. Germline CDR1 reads SGHDT; CDR2 reads YYEEEE.